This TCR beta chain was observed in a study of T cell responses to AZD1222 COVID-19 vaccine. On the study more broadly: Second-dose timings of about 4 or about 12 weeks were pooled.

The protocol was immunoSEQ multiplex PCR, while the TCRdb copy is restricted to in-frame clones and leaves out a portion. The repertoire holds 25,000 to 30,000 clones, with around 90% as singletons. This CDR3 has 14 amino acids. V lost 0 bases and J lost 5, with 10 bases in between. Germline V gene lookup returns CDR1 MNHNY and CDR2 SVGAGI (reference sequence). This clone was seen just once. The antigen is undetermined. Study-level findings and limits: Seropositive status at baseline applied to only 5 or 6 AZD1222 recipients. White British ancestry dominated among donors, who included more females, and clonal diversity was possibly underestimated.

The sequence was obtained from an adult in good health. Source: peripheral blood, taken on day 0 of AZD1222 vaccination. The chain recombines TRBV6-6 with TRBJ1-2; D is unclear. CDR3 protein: CASSYSQDFYGYTF. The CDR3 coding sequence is TGTGCCAGCAGTTACTCCCAAGACTTTTATGGCTACACCTTC.